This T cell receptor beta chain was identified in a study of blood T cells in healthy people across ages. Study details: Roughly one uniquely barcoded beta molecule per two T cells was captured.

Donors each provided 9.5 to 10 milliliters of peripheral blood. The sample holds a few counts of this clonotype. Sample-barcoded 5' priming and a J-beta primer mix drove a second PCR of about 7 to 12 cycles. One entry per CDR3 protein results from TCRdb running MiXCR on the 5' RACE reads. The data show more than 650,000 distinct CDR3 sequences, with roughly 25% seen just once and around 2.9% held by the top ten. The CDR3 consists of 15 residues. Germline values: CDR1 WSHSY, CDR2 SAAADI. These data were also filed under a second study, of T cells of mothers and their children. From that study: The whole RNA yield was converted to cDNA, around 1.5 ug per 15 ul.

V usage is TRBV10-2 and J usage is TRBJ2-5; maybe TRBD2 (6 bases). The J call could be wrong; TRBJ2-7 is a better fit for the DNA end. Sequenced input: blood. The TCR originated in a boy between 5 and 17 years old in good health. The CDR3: CASSESRRATYEQYF. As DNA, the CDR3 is TGCGCCAGCAGTGAGTCCAGGAGGGCCACTTACGAGCAGTACTTC.